The clone carrying this TCR beta chain appeared once. Its antigen is unidentified. Profiled with immunoSEQ multiplex PCR; TCRdb holds only in-frame clones, not every one. The table has around 110,000 clones, about 90% seen once. This specimen comes from a study of T cell responses to AZD1222 COVID-19 vaccine. Study-level points and caveats: There were repertoire samples only from the period after the peak T cell response.

The V end lost 6 bases, the J end lost 0 bases, and 15 bases lay between the germline ends. From germline, CDR1 is MDHEN and CDR2 SYDVKM. The CDR3 is 17 residues long. The sequence derives from an adult in good health. The V gene is TRBV28, the J gene TRBJ2-6; tentative D call: TRBD2 (6 bases). The starting material was peripheral blood, obtained on day 0 of AZD1222 vaccination. The CDR3 sequence is CASRVAGTPSGANVLTF. In DNA, the CDR3 is TGTGCCAGCAGAGTTGCAGGGACTCCCTCTGGGGCCAACGTCCTGACTTTC.